This T cell receptor (beta chain) derives from a study of radiotherapy plus CTLA-4 blockade in lung cancer. Study-wide background: There were objective responses in roughly 17% of patients, and around 31% had disease control.

The study gave focal radiation plus ipilimumab CTLA-4 blockade to patients with chemo-refractory metastatic non-small-cell lung cancer. This clone was found a few times. This CDR3 region has 14 residues. Trimming removed 3 bases at V and 1 base at J, with 9 bases between. The germline CDR1 and CDR2 sequences are KGHSH and LQKENI. The table came from immunoSEQ multiplex PCR; TCRdb's copy has only in-frame clones and leaves some out. The sample yields 120,000 or so clones, about 83% seen once. The material sequenced was peripheral blood, taken from a patient treated with radiotherapy plus ipilimumab. This sequence originates from a human donor with non-small cell lung cancer who had a partial response to radiotherapy plus ipilimumab. V is TRBV18 and J is TRBJ1-1; unclear D gene. The CDR3 coding sequence is TGTGCCAGCTCACCGGGCCTGAGGAACACTGAAGCTTTCTTT. Protein: CASSPGLRNTEAFF.